One and the same sample provided the 26 T cell receptor beta chains below, sequenced in a study of patients and donors after allogeneic stem cell transplantation. TCRdb re-called the RT-PCR reads through MiXCR, storing one row per CDR3 protein. Of some 1,500 distinct CDR3 sequences listed, 3.7% are singletons. Material for sequencing was blood, either unsorted or a sorted T cell fraction (not recorded which). These receptor sequences come from a human donor who was either an allogeneic HSCT recipient or a stem cell or donor lymphocyte infusion donor (not recorded which). It is not recorded whose cells these are; they may come from a transplant donor.

CDR3 region: CATSVENYGYTF. In DNA form, the CDR3 reads TGTGCCACCAGCGTGGAGAACTATGGCTACACCTTC. The V and J genes are TRBV24-1 and TRBJ1-2; no firm D call. The CDR3 has 12 amino acids. V dropped 7 bases and J dropped 2 bases, with 7 bases sitting between them. CDR1 and CDR2 (germline): KGHDR, SFDVKD.

This sequence joins TRBV15 and TRBJ2-3, with unresolved D. V shed 3 bases and J shed 4 bases, with 11 bases lying between them. The CDR3 has 14 residues. Germline values: CDR1 LNHNV, CDR2 YYDKDF (reference sequence). The CDR3 reads CATSRSPTADTQYF. CDR3 nucleotide sequence: TGTGCCACCAGCAGGTCCCCGACCGCAGATACGCAGTATTTT.

This clonotype is deemed medium-sized. The gene calls are TRBV7-2 and TRBJ2-2, with 7 bases matching TRBD1. Germline CDR1 reads SGHTA; CDR2 reads FQGNSA. The CDR3 spans 14 residues. Losses at the gene ends were 1 base for V and 6 bases for J; bases not matched to a gene: 2. This CDR3 is CASSLGQGPGELFF. Here the CDR3 DNA reads TGTGCCAGCAGCTTAGGACAGGGACCCGGGGAGCTGTTTTTT.

This rearrangement joins TRBV7-2 to TRBJ2-1; 12 bases fit TRBD2. V lost 7 bases, J lost 8 bases, and 3 bases stayed unmatched. Looked up from germline, CDR1 is SGHTA and CDR2 is FQGNSA. CDR3 length: 13 amino acids. This CDR3 reads CASIRLAGDEQFF. For the CDR3, the DNA is TGTGCCAGCATACGACTAGCGGGAGATGAGCAGTTCTTC.

By its share, this clonotype is medium-sized. This sequence joins TRBV6-1 and TRBJ1-2; possible D gene TRBD1, 6 bases. The CDR3 length is 13 residues. Deletions cut 6 bases from V and 4 bases from J, with 12 bases between. CDR1 is MNHNS and CDR2 is SASEGT in the germline V gene. In nucleotides, the CDR3 is TGTGCCAGCAGAGGGACAAAGGGCTATGGCTACACCTTC. Translation: CASRGTKGYGYTF.

In its sample, this clonotype ranks as medium-sized. V usage is TRBV7-9 and J usage is TRBJ2-1; the D is unclear. This CDR3 spans 12 amino acids. CDR1 is SEHNR, CDR2 FQNEAQ, per germline (reference sequence). V dropped 1 base and J dropped 10 bases, with 8 bases sitting between them. The CDR3 DNA reads as TGTGCCAGCAGCTTAGGGATGGCGGAGCAGTTCTTC. This gives the protein CASSLGMAEQFF.

This clonotype has a handful of counts. The chain joins TRBV5-4 to TRBJ2-1; TRBD2 is a possible D gene (5 bases). The germline V gene has CDR1 SGHNT and CDR2 YYREEE (reference sequence). The CDR3 is made up of 15 amino acids. V was trimmed by 2 bases and J by 6 bases, leaving 15 bases between them. This chain's CDR3 is CASSFGSVFPNEQFF. CDR3 bases: TGTGCCAGCAGCTTCGGTAGCGTTTTTCCCAATGAGCAGTTCTTC. The complete variable domain, with remaining parts taken from reference TRBV5-4 and TRBJ2-1, reads ETGVTQSPTHLIKTRGQQVTLRCSSQSGHNTVSWYQQALGQGPQFIFQYYREEENGRGNFPPRFSGLQFPNYSSELNVNALELDDSALYLCASSFGSVFPNEQFFGPGTRLTVL.

This clonotype is large by share. The V gene is TRBV4-2, the J gene TRBJ2-7; 14 nucleotides agree with TRBD2. V gave up 1 base and J gave up 0 bases; unmatched junction bases: 2. This CDR3 spans 17 amino acids. Germline V gene sequence: CDR1 LGHNA, CDR2 YNFKEQ. The CDR3 here is CASSQAGTSGSSYEQYF. The CDR3 region has the DNA TGTGCCAGCAGCCAAGCTGGGACTAGCGGGAGCTCCTACGAGCAGTACTTC.

By share, this clonotype counts as large (0.1 to 1%). The CDR3 DNA is TGTGCCAGTAAGGCGGGCTTAACCCAGTACTTC. Translating gives CASKAGLTQYF. The chain carries TRBV19 and TRBJ2-5; TRBD2 might be the D (5 bases). The CDR3 totals 11 residues. The V end lost 7 bases, the J end lost 8 bases, and 11 bases lay between the germline ends. The germline V gene has CDR1 LNHDA and CDR2 SQIVND (reference sequence).

This clonotype is judged medium-sized. This chain joins TRBV19 and TRBJ2-1; 7 nucleotides align to TRBD2. CDR1 and CDR2 (germline): LNHDA, SQIVND (reference sequence). The CDR3 covers 15 residues. The J segment lost 7 bases and the V segment lost 3 bases, leaving 9 bases of the junction unmatched. The CDR3 protein is CASSIGVAGNNEQFF. The CDR3 DNA is TGTGCCAGTAGTATCGGAGTAGCGGGTAATAATGAGCAGTTCTTC. Looking up the rest from reference TRBV19 and TRBJ2-1 gives the full variable domain: DGGITQSPKYLFRKEGQNVTLSCEQNLNHDAMYWYRQDPGQGLRLIYYSQIVNDFQKGDIAEGYSVSREKKESFPLTVTSAQKNPTAFYLCASSIGVAGNNEQFFGPGTRLTVL.

In its sample, this clonotype was seen a few times. The V and J genes are TRBV6-5 and TRBJ2-7, with D perhaps matching TRBD1 or TRBD2 (5 bases each). V was trimmed by 6 bases and J by 7 bases, leaving 13 bases between them. Germline CDR1 and CDR2: MNHEY and SVGAGI. The CDR3 runs 12 residues. Written as DNA, the CDR3 is TGTGCCAGCAGCCCCGGGACGACGGAGCAGTACTTC. Protein: CASSPGTTEQYF.

By share, this clonotype counts as medium-sized. This chain joins TRBV7-2 and TRBJ2-1, with 7 bases lining up with TRBD1. The CDR3 length is 15 residues. Germline V gene data show CDR1 as SGHTA and CDR2 as FQGNSA. J lost 10 bases, V lost 4 bases, and 13 bases had no gene match. The CDR3, as DNA: TGTGCCAGCAGCTCGGGACAGAAGCTTAAAGAGGAGCAGTTCTTC. Protein: CASSSGQKLKEEQFF.

This clonotype is classed as medium-sized. The rearrangement uses TRBV29-1 and TRBJ1-4, with 10 bases identical to TRBD1. Losses at the gene ends were 0 bases for V and 11 bases for J; bases not matched to a gene: 9. This CDR3 is built from 15 residues. The V gene's germline CDR1 is SQVTM and CDR2 ANQGSEA. Here the CDR3 DNA reads TGCAGCGTTGAAGATCCCTGGGACAGGGGCGTGAAACTGTTTTTT. Translated: CSVEDPWDRGVKLFF.

Sample share makes this clonotype large. CDR3 protein: CASSPLLALSEQFF. DNA for the CDR3: TGTGCCAGCAGTCCCCTACTAGCGCTGAGTGAGCAGTTCTTC. The V call is TRBV12-3 or TRBV12-4, the J call TRBJ2-1; 7 nucleotides agree with TRBD2. CDR3 length: 14 residues. V lost 5 bases to trimming and J lost 9 bases; unmatched junction nucleotides: 10.

This clonotype is medium-sized (0.01 to 0.1%). The chain couples TRBV10-2 to TRBJ2-7; D uncertain. Germline V gives CDR1 WSHSY, CDR2 SAAADI. V was pared by 6 bases and J by 0 bases, with 6 bases between. The CDR3 spans 12 residues. CDR3 DNA: TGCGCCAGCAGGATCTCCTCCTACGAGCAGTACTTC. It encodes CASRISSYEQYF.

This clonotype qualifies as medium-sized. The chain links TRBV2 to TRBJ2-7; 7 bases fit TRBD2. V lost 3 bases, J lost 0 bases, and 8 bases stayed unmatched. Germline V CDR1 and CDR2: SNHLY, FYNNEI. This CDR3 is 16 amino acids long. CDR3 bases: TGTGCCAGCAGTGATGCCGGCGGGAGCAGCTCCTACGAGCAGTACTTC. It codes for CASSDAGGSSSYEQYF.

V gene TRBV6-1 combines with J gene TRBJ2-7; TRBD2 might be the D (6 bases). The V and J ends lost 5 bases and 2 bases respectively, with 16 bases between them. CDR3 size: 15 residues. Germline lookup yields CDR1 MNHNS and CDR2 SASEGT. CDR3 region: CASSRTGTPPYEQYF. CDR3 sequence (DNA): TGTGCCAGCAGTCGTACGGGGACTCCTCCCTACGAGCAGTACTTC.

This clonotype is medium-sized (0.01 to 0.1%) in the sample. The chain is built from TRBV29-1 and TRBJ2-7, with a tentative D call TRBD2 (6 bases). Trimming took off 0 bases at V and 6 bases at J, with 12 bases between the two ends. CDR1 is SQVTM, CDR2 ANQGSEA, per germline. The CDR3 length is 13 residues. The CDR3 DNA reads TGCAGCGTTGAAGATCGTCAGGGAGGCGAGCAGTACTTC. This gives the protein CSVEDRQGGEQYF.

This clonotype is medium-sized. The chain is built from TRBV3-1 and TRBJ2-5; the D gene is possibly TRBD2 (6 bases). CDR1 is LGHDT, CDR2 YNNKEL, per germline (reference sequence). The CDR3 loop spans 14 amino acids. V was shortened by 4 bases and J by 3 bases, with 12 bases between the two germline ends. CDR3 amino acids: CASSPGWTKETQYF. DNA of the CDR3: TGTGCCAGCAGCCCAGGTTGGACTAAAGAGACCCAGTACTTC.

This clonotype is medium-sized in the sample. This chain joins TRBV7-3 and TRBJ2-3, with TRBD2 identical over 12 bases. This CDR3 is 15 amino acids long. V lost 5 bases to trimming and J lost 4 bases; unmatched junction nucleotides: 4. Germline V CDR1 and CDR2: SGHTA, FQGTGA. For the CDR3, the DNA is TGTGCCAGCAGCGAACTAGCGGGAGGCGCAGATACGCAGTATTTT. Its protein is CASSELAGGADTQYF.

The genes are TRBV28 and TRBJ2-2; D is unresolved. This CDR3 is built from 12 residues. The germline V gene has CDR1 MDHEN and CDR2 SYDVKM. Trimming cost V 7 bases and J 6 bases, with 9 bases left between them. Here the CDR3 reads CASTSLPGELFF. CDR3 in DNA: TGTGCCAGCACCTCTCTCCCCGGGGAGCTGTTTTTT.

Judged by abundance, this clonotype is large. The chain recombines TRBV7-9 with TRBJ1-3; D ambiguous. The CDR3 runs 14 residues. Trimming pared 5 bases from V and 0 bases from J, leaving 8 bases between. CDR1 is SEHNR, CDR2 FQNEAQ, per germline (reference sequence). CDR3 in amino acids: CASSPAYSGNTIYF. The CDR3 DNA is TGTGCCAGCAGCCCCGCCTACTCTGGAAACACCATATATTTT.

This clonotype is categorized as medium-sized. CDR3 DNA sequence: TGTGCCAGCAGTCGCAACCCGGGACGGAACTCCTACGAGCAGTACTTC. This translates into CASSRNPGRNSYEQYF. The chain employs TRBV6-5 and TRBJ2-7; D may match TRBD1 or TRBD2 (5 bases each). The CDR3 runs to 16 residues. Trimming took off 5 bases at V and 0 bases at J, with 17 bases between the two ends. Germline lookup yields CDR1 MNHEY and CDR2 SVGAGI.

This clonotype qualifies as medium-sized. The rearrangement joins TRBV7-2 to TRBJ2-1; D may be TRBD1 (5 bases). Germline CDR1 reads SGHTA; CDR2 reads FQGNSA. The length of the CDR3 is 12 residues. V shed 5 bases and J shed 9 bases, with 11 bases lying between them. CDR3 DNA: TGTGCCAGCAGCACCGCTAGGGGTGAGCAGTTCTTC. Protein product: CASSTARGEQFF.

Judged by abundance, this clonotype is medium-sized. This sequence joins TRBV4-3 and TRBJ2-6; either TRBD1 or TRBD2 may supply D (5 bases each). The CDR3 loop spans 16 amino acids. The ends were cut back, 0 bases at V and 2 bases at J, with 8 bases in the middle. Germline assignment: CDR1 LGHNA and CDR2 YSLEER. CDR3 bases: TGCGCCAGCAGCCAAGATTGGGGGACTGGGGCCAACGTCCTGACTTTC. It specifies CASSQDWGTGANVLTF.

This clonotype is medium-sized within its sample. V and J are TRBV7-2 and TRBJ2-5, with D possibly TRBD1 on 6 matching bases. The length of the CDR3 is 12 residues. The V end was cut by 3 bases, the J end by 5 bases, with 7 bases between. Germline-derived CDR1 and CDR2 are SGHTA and FQGNSA. This CDR3 reads CASSFRGETQYF. CDR3 sequence (DNA): TGTGCCAGCAGCTTTAGGGGGGAGACCCAGTACTTC.